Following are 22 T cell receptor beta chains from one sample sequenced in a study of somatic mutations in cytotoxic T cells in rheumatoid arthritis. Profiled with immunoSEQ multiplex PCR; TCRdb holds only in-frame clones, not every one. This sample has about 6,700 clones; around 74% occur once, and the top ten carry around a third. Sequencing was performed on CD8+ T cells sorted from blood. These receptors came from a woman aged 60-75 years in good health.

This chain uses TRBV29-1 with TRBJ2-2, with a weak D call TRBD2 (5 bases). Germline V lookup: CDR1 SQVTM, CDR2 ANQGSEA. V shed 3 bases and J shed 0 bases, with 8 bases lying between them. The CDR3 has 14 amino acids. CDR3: CSVDGVTNTGELFF. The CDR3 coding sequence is TGCAGCGTTGACGGGGTCACGAACACCGGGGAGCTGTTTTTT.

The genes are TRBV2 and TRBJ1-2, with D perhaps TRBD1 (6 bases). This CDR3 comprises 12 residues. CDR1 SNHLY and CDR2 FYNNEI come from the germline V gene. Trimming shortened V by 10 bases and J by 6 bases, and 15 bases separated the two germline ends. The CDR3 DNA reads TGTGCCATGAGTGGGGGGGCTGATGGCTACACCTTC. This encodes CAMSGGADGYTF.

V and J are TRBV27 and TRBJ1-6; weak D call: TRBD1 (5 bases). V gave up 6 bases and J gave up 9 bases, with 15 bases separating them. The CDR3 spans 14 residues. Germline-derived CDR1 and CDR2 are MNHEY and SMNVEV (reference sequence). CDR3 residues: CASRWGGPASPLHF. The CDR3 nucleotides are TGTGCCAGCAGATGGGGGGGACCGGCTTCACCCCTCCACTTT.

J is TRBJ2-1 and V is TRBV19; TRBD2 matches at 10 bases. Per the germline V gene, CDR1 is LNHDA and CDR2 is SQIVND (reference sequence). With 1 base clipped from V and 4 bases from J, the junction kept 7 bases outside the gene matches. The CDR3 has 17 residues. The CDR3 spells CASSIGPTSGTYNEQFF. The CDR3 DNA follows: TGTGCCAGTAGTATAGGCCCTACTAGCGGGACATACAATGAGCAGTTCTTC.

CDR3 nucleotide sequence: TGTGCCAGCAGCTCGAGGGGGACTGAAGCTTTCTTT. It yields the protein CASSSRGTEAFF. V usage is TRBV9 and J usage is TRBJ1-1, with a possible D match to TRBD1 (6 bases). The V gene's germline CDR1 is SGDLS and CDR2 YYNGEE. With 4 bases removed from V and 5 bases from J, the gap between germline ends came to 9 bases. There are 12 residues in the CDR3.

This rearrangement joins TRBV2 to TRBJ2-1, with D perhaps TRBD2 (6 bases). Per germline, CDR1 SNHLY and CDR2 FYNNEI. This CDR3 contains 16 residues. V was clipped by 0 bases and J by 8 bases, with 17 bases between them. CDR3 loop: CASSEAAVWRDDEQFF. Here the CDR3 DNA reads TGTGCCAGCAGTGAAGCGGCCGTTTGGAGGGACGATGAGCAGTTCTTC.

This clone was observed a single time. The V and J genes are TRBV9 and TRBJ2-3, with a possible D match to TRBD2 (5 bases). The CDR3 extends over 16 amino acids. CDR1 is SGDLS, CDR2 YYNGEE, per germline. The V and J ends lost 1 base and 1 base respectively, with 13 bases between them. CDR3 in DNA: TGTGCCAGCAGCGTATCCCCGGGAATGGGCACAGATACGCAGTATTTT. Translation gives CASSVSPGMGTDTQYF.

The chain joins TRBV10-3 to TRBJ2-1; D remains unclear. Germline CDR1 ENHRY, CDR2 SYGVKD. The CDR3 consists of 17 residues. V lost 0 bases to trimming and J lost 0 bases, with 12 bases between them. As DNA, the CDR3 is TGTGCCATCAGTGAGTCAATCAGCGAACCCTCCTACAATGAGCAGTTCTTC. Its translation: CAISESISEPSYNEQFF.

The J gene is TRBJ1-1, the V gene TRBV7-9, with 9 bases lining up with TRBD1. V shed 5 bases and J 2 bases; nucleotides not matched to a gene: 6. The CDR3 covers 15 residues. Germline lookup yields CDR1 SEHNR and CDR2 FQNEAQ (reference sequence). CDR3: CASSLRTGENTEAFF. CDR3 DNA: TGTGCCAGCAGCCTACGGACAGGGGAAAACACTGAAGCTTTCTTT.

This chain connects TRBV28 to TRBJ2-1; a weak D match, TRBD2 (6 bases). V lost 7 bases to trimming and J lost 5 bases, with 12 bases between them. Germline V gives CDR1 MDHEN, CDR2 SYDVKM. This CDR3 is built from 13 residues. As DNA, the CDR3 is TGTGCCAGCAAGGGACTCGGCGACAATGAGCAGTTCTTC. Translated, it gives CASKGLGDNEQFF.

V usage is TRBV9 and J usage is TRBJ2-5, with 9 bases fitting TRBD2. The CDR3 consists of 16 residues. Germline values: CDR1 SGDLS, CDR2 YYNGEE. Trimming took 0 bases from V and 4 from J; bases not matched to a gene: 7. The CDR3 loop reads CASSVEDSGGGETQYF. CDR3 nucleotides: TGTGCCAGCAGCGTAGAGGATAGCGGGGGTGGAGAGACCCAGTACTTC.

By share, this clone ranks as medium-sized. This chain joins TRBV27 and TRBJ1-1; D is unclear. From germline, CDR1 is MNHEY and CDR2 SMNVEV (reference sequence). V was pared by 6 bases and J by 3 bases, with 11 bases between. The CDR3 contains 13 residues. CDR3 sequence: CASSTKKDTEAFF. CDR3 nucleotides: TGTGCCAGCAGCACTAAGAAAGACACTGAAGCTTTCTTT.

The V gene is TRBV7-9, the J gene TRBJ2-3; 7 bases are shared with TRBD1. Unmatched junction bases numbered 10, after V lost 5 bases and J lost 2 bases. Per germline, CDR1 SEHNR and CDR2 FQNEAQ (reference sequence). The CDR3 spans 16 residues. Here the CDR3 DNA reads TGTGCCAGCAGCCCTAGGGACAGCCAGATCACAGATACGCAGTATTTT. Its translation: CASSPRDSQITDTQYF.

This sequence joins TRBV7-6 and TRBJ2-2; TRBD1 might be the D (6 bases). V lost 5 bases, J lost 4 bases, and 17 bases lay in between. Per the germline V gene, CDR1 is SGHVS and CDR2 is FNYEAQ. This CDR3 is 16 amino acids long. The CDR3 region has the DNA TGTGCCAGCAGCCCCACGGGCCAGGGGCTCACCGGGGAGCTGTTTTTT. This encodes CASSPTGQGLTGELFF.

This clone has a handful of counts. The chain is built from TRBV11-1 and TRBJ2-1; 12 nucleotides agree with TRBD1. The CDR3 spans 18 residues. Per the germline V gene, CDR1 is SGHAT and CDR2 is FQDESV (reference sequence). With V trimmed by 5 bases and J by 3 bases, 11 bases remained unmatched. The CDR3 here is CASSTRDRGRGGYNEQFF. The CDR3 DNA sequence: TGTGCCAGCAGCACCCGGGACAGGGGGCGCGGTGGCTACAATGAGCAGTTCTTC.

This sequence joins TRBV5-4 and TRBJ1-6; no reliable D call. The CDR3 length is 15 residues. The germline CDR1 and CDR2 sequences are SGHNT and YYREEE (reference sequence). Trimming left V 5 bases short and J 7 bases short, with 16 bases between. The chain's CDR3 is CASRGPGGSNSPLHF. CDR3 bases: TGTGCCAGCAGAGGTCCGGGCGGGAGCAATTCACCCCTCCACTTT.

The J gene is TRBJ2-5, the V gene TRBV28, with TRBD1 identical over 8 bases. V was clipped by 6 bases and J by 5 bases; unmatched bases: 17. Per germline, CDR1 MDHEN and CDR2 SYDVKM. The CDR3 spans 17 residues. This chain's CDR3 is CASSPPPDREGSETQYF. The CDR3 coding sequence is TGTGCCAGCAGCCCCCCTCCGGACAGGGAAGGTTCGGAGACCCAGTACTTC.

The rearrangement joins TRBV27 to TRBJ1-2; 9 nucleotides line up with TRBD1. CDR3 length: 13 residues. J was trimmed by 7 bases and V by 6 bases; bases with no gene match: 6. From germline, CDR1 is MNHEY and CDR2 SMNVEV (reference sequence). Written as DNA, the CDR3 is TGTGCCAGCAGCCAGGGACAGGGCTCTGGCTACACCTTC. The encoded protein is CASSQGQGSGYTF.

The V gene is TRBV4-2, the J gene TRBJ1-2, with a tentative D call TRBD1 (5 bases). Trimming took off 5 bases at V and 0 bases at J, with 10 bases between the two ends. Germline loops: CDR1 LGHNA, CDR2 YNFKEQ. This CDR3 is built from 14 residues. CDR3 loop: CASSFKGANYGYTF. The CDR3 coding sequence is TGTGCCAGCAGCTTTAAAGGGGCTAACTATGGCTACACCTTC.

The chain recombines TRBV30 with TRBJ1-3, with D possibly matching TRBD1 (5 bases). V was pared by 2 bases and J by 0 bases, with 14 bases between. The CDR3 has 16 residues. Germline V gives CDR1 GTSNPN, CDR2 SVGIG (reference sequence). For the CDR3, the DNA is TGTGCCTGGAGTCACGGGACTGGGAGCTCTGGAAACACCATATATTTT. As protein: CAWSHGTGSSGNTIYF.

In DNA form, the CDR3 reads TGTGCCAGCAGCCAAGAGGGTGGGGCAGTCTACGAGCAGTACTTC. This encodes CASSQEGGAVYEQYF. The chain uses TRBV14 and TRBJ2-7; tentative D call: TRBD1 (5 bases). Germline V CDR1 and CDR2: SGHDN, FVKESK. There are 15 residues in the CDR3. Trimming removed 0 bases from V and 3 bases from J, with 12 bases in between.

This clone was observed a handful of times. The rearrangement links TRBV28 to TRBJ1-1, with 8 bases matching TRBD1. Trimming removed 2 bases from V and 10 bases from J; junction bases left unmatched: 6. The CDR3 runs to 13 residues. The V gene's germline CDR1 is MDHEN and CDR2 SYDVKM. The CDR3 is CASSLRGQGGAFF. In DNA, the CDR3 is TGTGCCAGCAGTTTAAGAGGACAGGGAGGAGCTTTCTTT.